This TCR beta chain was obtained from a study of blood T cell repertoires in COVID-19. On the study more broadly: Samples came from the United States, Italy and Spain, spanning acute and convalescent COVID-19. PBMCs, B-cell-depleted T cells, or T cells provided the cDNA or gDNA that made up the material.

Source study methods: The assay estimated nucleated cells by amplifying reference gene primers. Sequencing was performed with immunoSEQ multiplex PCR; in TCRdb, only in-frame clones are kept and a portion is missing. D and trimming were read from the DNA, whereas the V and J calls and clone size are those reported in that table. The sample lists approximately 190,000 clones; 84% were seen once. Sequenced sample: peripheral blood. This sequence originates from a woman in her 70s with active or convalescent COVID-19.

CDR3 sequence reads: CATSIRSDQPQHF. The CDR3 DNA is TGTGCCACCAGCATCCGGAGCGATCAGCCCCAGCATTTT. V usage is TRBV15 and J usage is TRBJ1-5; no clear D. V was pared by 4 bases and J by 5 bases, with 9 bases between. This CDR3 has 13 residues. CDR1 is LNHNV and CDR2 is YYDKDF in the germline V gene (reference sequence). Full variable domain (remainder filled in from reference TRBV15 and TRBJ1-5): DAMVIQNPRYQVTQFGKPVTLSCSQTLNHNVMYWYQQKSSQAPKLLFHYYDKDFNNEADTPDNFQSRRPNTSFCFLDIRSPGLGDTAMYLCATSIRSDQPQHFGDGTRLSIL.